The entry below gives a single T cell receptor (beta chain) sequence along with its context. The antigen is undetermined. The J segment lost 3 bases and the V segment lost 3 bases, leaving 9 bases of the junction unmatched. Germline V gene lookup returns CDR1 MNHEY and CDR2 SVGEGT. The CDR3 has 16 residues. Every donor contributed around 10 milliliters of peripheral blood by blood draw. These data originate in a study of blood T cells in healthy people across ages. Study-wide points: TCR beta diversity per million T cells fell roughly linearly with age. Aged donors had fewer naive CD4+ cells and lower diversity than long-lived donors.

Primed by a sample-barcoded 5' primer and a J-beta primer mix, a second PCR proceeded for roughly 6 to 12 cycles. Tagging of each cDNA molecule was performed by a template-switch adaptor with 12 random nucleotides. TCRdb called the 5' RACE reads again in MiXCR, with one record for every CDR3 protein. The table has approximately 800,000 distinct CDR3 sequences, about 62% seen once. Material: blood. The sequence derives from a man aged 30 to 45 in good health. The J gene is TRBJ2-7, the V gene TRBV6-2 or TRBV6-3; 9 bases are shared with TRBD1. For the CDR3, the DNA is TGTGCCAGCAGTTATGGTTGGGGGACAGGGTTCTACGAGCAGTACTTC. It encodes CASSYGWGTGFYEQYF.